Below, one T cell receptor beta chain is given with its context. As yet, its antigen is unknown. CDR3 length: 15 residues. Germline V gives CDR1 SGHNT, CDR2 YYREEE (reference sequence). V shed 6 bases and J shed 2 bases, with 17 bases lying between them. The sample originates from a study of Ad26.COV2.S vaccination and SARS-CoV-2 variants. Treatment meaning: roughly 18 received Ad26.COV2.S at low or high dose, single or two shots; several received placebo; per-sample allocation not given. Sampling happened 63 days after the first vaccine or placebo injection. Data came from immunoSEQ multiplex PCR; TCRdb stores just in-frame clones and leaves some out. Among about 350,000 clones listed, more than 75% were seen once. Study findings and constraints: Vaccine and placebo recipients had comparable breadth of non-spike TCRs.

This TCR derives from a person aged 18 to 65 who received the Ad26.COV2.S COVID-19 vaccine or a placebo. Sequences were derived from peripheral blood, sampled in a trial of Ad26.COV2.S vaccine versus placebo. The gene calls are TRBV5-4 and TRBJ1-1, with a tentative D call TRBD1 (5 bases). CDR3 nucleotide sequence: TGTGCCAGCACCAGGCCGGGGGGGGGTAACACTGAAGCTTTCTTT. This encodes CASTRPGGGNTEAFF.